This TCR beta chain was recovered during a study of monozygotic twins with inflammatory bowel disease. The CDR3 is 14 amino acids. Germline CDR1 is SGHRS and CDR2 is YFSETQ. TCRdb reprocessed the 5' RACE reads, with one entry per CDR3 protein and no DNA. The data include roughly 330,000 distinct CDR3 sequences; the top ten clones carry 2% to 2.5%. V gene TRBV5-1 combines with J gene TRBJ1-2; as DNA is missing, the TRBD1 call by TCRdb cannot be tested. This TCR was sampled from a human donor with ulcerative colitis or Crohn's disease, or a healthy co-twin of an affected twin (not recorded which). The sequenced sample was blood. CDR3: CASSFGQGLYGYTF.